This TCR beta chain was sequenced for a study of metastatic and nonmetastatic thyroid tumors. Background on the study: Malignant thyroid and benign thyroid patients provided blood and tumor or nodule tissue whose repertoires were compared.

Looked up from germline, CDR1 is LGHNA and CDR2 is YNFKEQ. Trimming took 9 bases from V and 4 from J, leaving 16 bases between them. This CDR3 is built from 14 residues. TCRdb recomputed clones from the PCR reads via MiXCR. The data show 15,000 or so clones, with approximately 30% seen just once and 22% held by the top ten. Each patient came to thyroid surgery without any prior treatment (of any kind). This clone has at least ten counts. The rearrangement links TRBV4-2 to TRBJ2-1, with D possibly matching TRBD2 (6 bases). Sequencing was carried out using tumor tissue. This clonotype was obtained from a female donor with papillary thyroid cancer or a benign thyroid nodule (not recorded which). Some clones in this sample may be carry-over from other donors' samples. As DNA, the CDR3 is TGTGCCAGAGCTAGGCGGGGCTCTTACAATGAGCAGTTCTTC. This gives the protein CARARRGSYNEQFF.